Sequencing of this TCR beta chain was carried out in a study of cytomegalovirus exposure and HLA in healthy donors. Study summary: The study placed around 80% of its 398 genotyped donors in the Caucasian-associated ancestry cluster. Study observations and caveats: Roughly 170 TCR beta chains were listed as cytomegalovirus-associated. CMV serostatus was the sole immune exposure information available. A later analysis linked a missense DCLRE1C variant to TCR beta V- and J-gene trimming.

Primers: 60 Vbeta forward and 13 Jbeta reverse. Repertoires were generated with immunoSEQ multiplex PCR, while TCRdb's copy carries only in-frame clones and drops some. The top ten hold approximately 10% of the sample, which has 150,000 to 200,000 clones, roughly 80% seen once. Germline CDR1 reads LNHDA; CDR2 reads SQIVND (reference sequence). Trimming left V 6 bases short and J 4 bases short, with 9 bases between. The CDR3 totals 12 residues. On this clone: No antigen is known for it.

The sample was PBMCs. This TCR derives from a man younger than 30 in good health and CMV-seropositive. The J gene is TRBJ1-1, the V gene TRBV19, with D possibly matching TRBD1 (5 bases). In DNA form, the CDR3 reads TGTGCCAGTAGAGGAAGGGGCACTGAAGCTTTCTTT. As protein: CASRGRGTEAFF. The variable domain in full, with the rest retrieved from reference TRBV19 and TRBJ1-1, is DGGITQSPKYLFRKEGQNVTLSCEQNLNHDAMYWYRQDPGQGLRLIYYSQIVNDFQKGDIAEGYSVSREKKESFPLTVTSAQKNPTAFYLCASRGRGTEAFFGQGTRLTVV.